This T cell receptor beta chain stems from a study of T cell repertoires in cytomegalovirus infection. Study in general: Peptides in the study included HLA-C-restricted and HLA-B-restricted CMV epitopes. Shared public TCR beta signatures pointed to both CMV infection and a matching HLA type. Study-wide points: Ex vivo responses were dominated by HLA-C-restricted CMV-specific TCR beta clonotypes. Cumulated frequencies of public TCR beta families served to identify carriers of CMV plus the relevant HLA.

With respect to this clonotype: Its specificity is unknown.

TCRdb reanalysed the reads using MiXCR and keeps one entry per CDR3 protein. The profile covers approximately 300,000 distinct CDR3 sequences, with just under 30% appearing a single time and about 19% taken by the ten largest. Sample: cultured PBMCs, taken from culture after CMV antigen stimulation. The sequence derives from a human donor in good health (CMV status not recorded). Some clones in this sample may be carry-over from other donors' samples.

The CDR3 is CSARVISSYEQYF. CDR3 sequence (DNA): TGCAGTGCTAGAGTGATAAGTTCCTACGAGCAGTACTTC. This rearrangement joins TRBV20-1 to TRBJ2-7; D is unclear. The CDR3 is made up of 13 amino acids. The V end lost 1 base, the J end lost 1 base, and 8 bases lay between the germline ends. The germline V gene has CDR1 DFQATT and CDR2 SNEGSKA (reference sequence).